This T cell receptor (beta chain) derives from a study of beta chain features in type 1 diabetes (dated by TCRdb to 2017 to 2018). Concerning the study at large: Mean age, gender distribution, total cell number and subset yield were not different between patients and healthy donors. A total of roughly 100 million sorted cells were examined across all samples, and the number of cells per subset was strongly correlated with RNA yield. In the study, recently diagnosed type 1 diabetes patients and matched healthy donors were compared on the TCRB repertoires of their sorted circulating CD4+ T cell subsets. Regulatory and stem cell-like memory subsets were isolated from only 8 patients and roughly 8 healthy donors, whereas naive and central memory subsets came from all 28 donors.

The entire isolated RNA was reverse transcribed using the High Capacity cDNA Reverse Transcription Kit, and thus expressed TCRB transcripts were sequenced. Deep immunoSEQ sequencing was applied to naive, central memory and regulatory T cell samples, giving an average of around 3.4 million total reads per sample. After sorted cells were lysed in RLT buffer, RNA was extracted with DNase-treated RNeasy Micro or Mini kits, with the choice depending on cell number. Each cell subset was processed separately to prevent cross-contamination, with patient and healthy donor samples processed together. TCRB sequences were amplified from cDNA with the immunoSEQ multiplex PCR, producing 87-bp fragments spanning the CDR3 region. Sequencing of the amplicons was done on the Illumina HiSeq platform. The study's processing was this. PCR bias was corrected computationally using synthetic template baselines, and reads within Hamming distance 2 were collapsed, with unmergeable singletons discarded. Reads were aligned against IMGT to assign V, D and J genes, CDR3 length and insertions or deletions at six rearrangement sites. Within each subset, clonotype counts were normalized to the number of sorted cells before true diversity and Gini coefficients were calculated with the tcR R package. The overlap coefficient, calculated on TCRB nucleotide sequences, was used to measure repertoire sharing. As a proxy for the pre-selection repertoire, out-of-frame TCRB sequences from naive cells were analyzed. Drawn from immuneACCESS, this table holds only the in-frame rearrangements with V and J called that TCRdb kept. Clones are partly lost; checked studies trace under half to an unresolved V gene and leave the rest unexplained. V and J calls and clone size are those listed in that table; D and trimming were worked out from the DNA. The sample table holds some 170,000 clones, of which 63% were seen once. The top ten hold about 0.081% of the sample.

From each donor, a single peripheral blood sample of about 116 mL on average was drawn into heparinised tubes. A BD FACSAria II and a panel including CD45RO, CCR7, CD25, CD127, CD95 and CD27 were used to sort naive, central memory, regulatory and stem cell-like memory CD4+ T cells. A purity above 98% was achieved for all sorted populations. PBMCs were isolated right away by Lymphoprep density gradient centrifugation and were stained directly, without culture. So that batch effects would be minimized, each experiment stained and sorted samples in pairs, pairing one healthy donor with one patient. This clone has more than one count but fewer than ten. The antigen it binds to is not known. Base qualities are missing; no much larger clone stands one base away. V trim: 6 bases; J trim: 2 bases; unmatched bases: 7. Taken from cysteine to phenylalanine, the CDR3 has 14 residues. Solely the CDR3 DNA is kept, with 42 bases framed from the first base. According to the germline V gene, CDR1 reads SGDLS and CDR2 reads YYNGEE.

What the research found in general, with its limitations: Naive, central memory and regulatory TCRB repertoires appeared to be more alike among patients than among healthy donors. At VDJ recombination sites, patients with type 1 diabetes made fewer insertions and deleted more nucleotides, a pattern implying thymic rearrangement abnormalities. In all four CD4+ subsets, TCRB CDR3 length was moderately but significantly shorter in type 1 diabetes patients. Because small numbers of individuals were included in the HLA sub-analyses, any influence of HLA type on TCRB rearrangement was left unresolved. Because cDNA was sequenced instead of genomic DNA, activated cells with high expression could be over-represented, although the groups did not differ in activation or CD3 levels. Shorter templates might have been favored by PCR, but patient and control samples were amplified and corrected together, so both groups would have been affected equally by any skew.

Rearrangement joined TRBV9 to TRBJ2-5, and TRBD2 aligns with 7 junction nucleotides. The source material was naive CD4+ T cells from blood. This sample's cell subset or site label indicates: true naive CD4+ T cells. The TCR comes from a man under 40 with type 1 diabetes. The sequenced DNA is TGTGCCAGCACGGCGGGGGACCTACAAGAGACCCAGTACTTC. Translated, it reads CASTAGDLQETQYF.